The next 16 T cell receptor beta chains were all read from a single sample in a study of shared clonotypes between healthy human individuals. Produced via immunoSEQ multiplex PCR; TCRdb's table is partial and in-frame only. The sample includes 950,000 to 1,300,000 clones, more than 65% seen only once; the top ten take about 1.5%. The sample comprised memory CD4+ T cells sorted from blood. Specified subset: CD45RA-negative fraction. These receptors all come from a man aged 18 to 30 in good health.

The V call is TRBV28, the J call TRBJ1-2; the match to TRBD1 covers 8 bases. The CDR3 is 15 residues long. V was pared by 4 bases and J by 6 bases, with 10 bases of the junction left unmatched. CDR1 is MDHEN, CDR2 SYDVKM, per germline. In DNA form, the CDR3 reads TGTGCCAGCAGTTCGCCTTGGACAGGGAAGGATGGCTACACCTTC. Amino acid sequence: CASSSPWTGKDGYTF.

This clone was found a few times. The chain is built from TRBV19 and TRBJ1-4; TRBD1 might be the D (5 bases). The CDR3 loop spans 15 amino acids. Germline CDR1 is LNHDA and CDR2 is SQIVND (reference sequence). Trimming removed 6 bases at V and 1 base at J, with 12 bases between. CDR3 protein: CASSLWGKTNEKLFF. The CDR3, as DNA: TGTGCCAGTAGCCTATGGGGGAAAACTAATGAAAAACTGTTTTTT. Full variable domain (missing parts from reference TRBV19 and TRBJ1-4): DGGITQSPKYLFRKEGQNVTLSCEQNLNHDAMYWYRQDPGQGLRLIYYSQIVNDFQKGDIAEGYSVSREKKESFPLTVTSAQKNPTAFYLCASSLWGKTNEKLFFGSGTQLSVL.

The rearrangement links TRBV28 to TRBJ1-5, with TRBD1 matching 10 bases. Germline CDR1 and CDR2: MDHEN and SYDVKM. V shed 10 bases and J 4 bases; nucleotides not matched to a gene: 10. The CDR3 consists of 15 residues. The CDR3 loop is CATSDRGNGNQPQHF. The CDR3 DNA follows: TGTGCCACCTCGGACAGGGGGAATGGTAATCAGCCCCAGCATTTT.

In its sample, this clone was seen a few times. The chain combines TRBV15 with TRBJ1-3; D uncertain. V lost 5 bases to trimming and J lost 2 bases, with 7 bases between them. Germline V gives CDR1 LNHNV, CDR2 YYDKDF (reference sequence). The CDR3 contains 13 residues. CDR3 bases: TGTGCCACCAGCGCCGTAACTGGAAACACCATATATTTT. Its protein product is CATSAVTGNTIYF.

CDR3 sequence: CASSFGASEQYF. DNA for the CDR3: TGCGCCAGCAGCTTCGGGGCGAGCGAGCAGTACTTC. J is TRBJ2-7 and V is TRBV5-1; the D gene could be TRBD1 or TRBD2 (5 bases each). CDR1 SGHRS and CDR2 YFSETQ come from the germline V gene. V was shortened by 2 bases and J by 6 bases, with 9 bases between the two germline ends. This CDR3 has 12 amino acids.

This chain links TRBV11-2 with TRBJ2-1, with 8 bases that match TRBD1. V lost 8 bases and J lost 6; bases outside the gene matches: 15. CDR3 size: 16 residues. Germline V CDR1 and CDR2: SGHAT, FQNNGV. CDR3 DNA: TGTGCCAGCGGGCCACTCTTGAGGACAGGGCCCAATGAGCAGTTCTTC. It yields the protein CASGPLLRTGPNEQFF.

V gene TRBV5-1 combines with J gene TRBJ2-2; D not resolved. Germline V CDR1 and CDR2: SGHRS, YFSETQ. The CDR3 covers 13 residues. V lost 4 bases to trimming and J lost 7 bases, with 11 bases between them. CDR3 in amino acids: CASSPSGIGELFF. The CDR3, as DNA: TGCGCCAGCAGCCCCTCAGGCATCGGGGAGCTGTTTTTT.

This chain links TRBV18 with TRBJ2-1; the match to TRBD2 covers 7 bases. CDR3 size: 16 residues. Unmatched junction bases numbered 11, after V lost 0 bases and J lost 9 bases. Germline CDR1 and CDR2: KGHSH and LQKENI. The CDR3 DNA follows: TGTGCCAGCTCACCACCAGGGACGGGGGGTGCTATTGAGCAGTTCTTC. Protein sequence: CASSPPGTGGAIEQFF.

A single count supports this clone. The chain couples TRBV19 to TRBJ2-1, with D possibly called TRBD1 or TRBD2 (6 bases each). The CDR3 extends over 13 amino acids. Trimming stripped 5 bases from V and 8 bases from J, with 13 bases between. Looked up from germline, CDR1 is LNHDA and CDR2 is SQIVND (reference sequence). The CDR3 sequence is CASSSLRGDEQFF. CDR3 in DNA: TGTGCCAGTAGTTCCTTGAGGGGGGATGAGCAGTTCTTC.

The CDR3 DNA follows: TGTGCCAGCAGCGTAGGGGAGACTAGCGGGAGCTCAGATACGCAGTATTTT. This encodes CASSVGETSGSSDTQYF. This chain links TRBV9 with TRBJ2-3, with 12 bases lining up with TRBD2. J was trimmed by 4 bases and V by 0 bases; bases with no gene match: 6. The V gene's germline CDR1 is SGDLS and CDR2 YYNGEE. CDR3 size: 17 residues.

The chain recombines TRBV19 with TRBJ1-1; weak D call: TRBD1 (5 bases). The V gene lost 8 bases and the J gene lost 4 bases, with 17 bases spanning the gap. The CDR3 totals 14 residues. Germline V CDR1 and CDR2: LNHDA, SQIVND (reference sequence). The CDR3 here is CASARSGHGTEAFF. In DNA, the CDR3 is TGTGCCAGTGCGCGGTCGGGGCACGGCACTGAAGCTTTCTTT.

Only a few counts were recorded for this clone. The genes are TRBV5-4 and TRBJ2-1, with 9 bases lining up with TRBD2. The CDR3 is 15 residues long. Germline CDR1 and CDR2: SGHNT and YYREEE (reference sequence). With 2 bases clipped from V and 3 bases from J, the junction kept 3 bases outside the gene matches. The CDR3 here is CASSLDSGSYNEQFF. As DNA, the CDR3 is TGTGCCAGCAGCTTAGATAGCGGGAGCTACAATGAGCAGTTCTTC.

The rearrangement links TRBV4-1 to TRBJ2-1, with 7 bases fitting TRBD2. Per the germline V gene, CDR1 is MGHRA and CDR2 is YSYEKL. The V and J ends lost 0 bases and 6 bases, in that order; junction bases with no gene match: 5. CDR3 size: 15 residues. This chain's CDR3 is CASSQEPSGRNEQFF. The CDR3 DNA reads TGCGCCAGCAGCCAAGAGCCTAGCGGACGCAATGAGCAGTTCTTC.

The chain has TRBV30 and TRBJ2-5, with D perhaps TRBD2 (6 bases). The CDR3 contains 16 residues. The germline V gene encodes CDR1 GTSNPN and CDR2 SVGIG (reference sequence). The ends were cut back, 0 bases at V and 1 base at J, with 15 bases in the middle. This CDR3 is CAWSVLPGVGQETQYF. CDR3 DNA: TGTGCCTGGAGTGTACTCCCGGGAGTGGGCCAAGAGACCCAGTACTTC.

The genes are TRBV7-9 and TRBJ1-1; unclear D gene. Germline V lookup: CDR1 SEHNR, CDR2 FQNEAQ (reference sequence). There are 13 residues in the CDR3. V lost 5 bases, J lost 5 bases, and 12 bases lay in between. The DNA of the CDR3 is TGTGCCAGCAGCCCCCTGAAGGTTACTGAAGCTTTCTTT. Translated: CASSPLKVTEAFF.

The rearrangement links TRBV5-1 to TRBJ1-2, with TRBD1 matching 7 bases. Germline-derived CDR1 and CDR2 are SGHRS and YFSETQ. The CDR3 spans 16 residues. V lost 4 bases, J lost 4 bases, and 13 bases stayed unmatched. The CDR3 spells CASSQQPSGGSYGYTF. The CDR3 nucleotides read TGCGCCAGCAGCCAGCAACCTTCAGGGGGAAGCTATGGCTACACCTTC.